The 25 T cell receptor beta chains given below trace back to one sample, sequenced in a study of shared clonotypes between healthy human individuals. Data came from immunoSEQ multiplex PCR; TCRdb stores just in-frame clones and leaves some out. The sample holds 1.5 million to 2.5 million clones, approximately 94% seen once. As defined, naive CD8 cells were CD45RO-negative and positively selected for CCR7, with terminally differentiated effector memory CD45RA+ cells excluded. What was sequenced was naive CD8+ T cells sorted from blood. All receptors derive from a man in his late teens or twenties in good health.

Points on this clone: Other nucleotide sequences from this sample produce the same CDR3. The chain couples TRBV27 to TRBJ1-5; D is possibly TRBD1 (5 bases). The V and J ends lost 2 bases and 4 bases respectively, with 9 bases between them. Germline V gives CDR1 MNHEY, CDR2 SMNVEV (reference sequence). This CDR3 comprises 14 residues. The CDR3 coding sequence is TGTGCCAGCAGTTTAACGGGGACTAATCAGCCCCAGCATTTT. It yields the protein CASSLTGTNQPQHF.

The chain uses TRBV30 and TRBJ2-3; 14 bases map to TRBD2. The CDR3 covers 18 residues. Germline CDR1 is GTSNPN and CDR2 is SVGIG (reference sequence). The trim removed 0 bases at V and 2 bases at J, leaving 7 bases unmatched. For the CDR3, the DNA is TGTGCCTGGAGTGTCTATGGGACTAGCGGGGGAGTCACAGATACGCAGTATTTT. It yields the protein CAWSVYGTSGGVTDTQYF.

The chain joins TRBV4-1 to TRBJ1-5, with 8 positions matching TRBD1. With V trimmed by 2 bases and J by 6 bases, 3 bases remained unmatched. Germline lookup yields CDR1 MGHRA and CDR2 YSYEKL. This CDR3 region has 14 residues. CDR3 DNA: TGCGCCAGCAGCCAATACAGGGGGGCTCAGCCCCAGCATTTT. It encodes CASSQYRGAQPQHF.

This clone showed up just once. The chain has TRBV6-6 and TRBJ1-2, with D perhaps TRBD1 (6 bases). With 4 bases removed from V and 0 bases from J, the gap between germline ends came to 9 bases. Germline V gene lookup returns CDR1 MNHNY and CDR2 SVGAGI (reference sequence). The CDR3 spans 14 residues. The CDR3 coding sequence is TGTGCCAGCAGTTTGGACAGAGCTAACTATGGCTACACCTTC. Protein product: CASSLDRANYGYTF.

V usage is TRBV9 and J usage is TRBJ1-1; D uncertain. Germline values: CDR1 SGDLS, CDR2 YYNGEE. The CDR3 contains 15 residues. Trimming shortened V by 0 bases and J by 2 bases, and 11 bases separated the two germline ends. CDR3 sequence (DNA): TGTGCCAGCAGCGTAGTCTCCGGGCTTAACACTGAAGCTTTCTTT. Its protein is CASSVVSGLNTEAFF. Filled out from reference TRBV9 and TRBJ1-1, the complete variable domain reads DSGVTQTPKHLITATGQRVTLRCSPRSGDLSVYWYQQSLDQGLQFLIQYYNGEERAKGNILERFSAQQFPDLHSELNLSSLELGDSALYFCASSVVSGLNTEAFFGQGTRLTVV.

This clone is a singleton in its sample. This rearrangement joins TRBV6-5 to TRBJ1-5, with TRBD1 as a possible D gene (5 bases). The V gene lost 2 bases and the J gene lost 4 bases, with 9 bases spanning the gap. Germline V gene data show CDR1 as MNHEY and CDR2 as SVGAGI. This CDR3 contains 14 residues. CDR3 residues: CASSYGGPNQPQHF. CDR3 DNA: TGTGCCAGCAGTTACGGGGGACCAAATCAGCCCCAGCATTTT.

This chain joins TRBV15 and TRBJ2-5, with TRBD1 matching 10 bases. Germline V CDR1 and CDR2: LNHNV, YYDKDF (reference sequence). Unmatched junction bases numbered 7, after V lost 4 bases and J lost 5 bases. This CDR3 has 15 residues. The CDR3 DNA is TGTGCCACCAGCACTTGGACAGGGGGAGGTGAGACCCAGTACTTC. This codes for CATSTWTGGGETQYF.

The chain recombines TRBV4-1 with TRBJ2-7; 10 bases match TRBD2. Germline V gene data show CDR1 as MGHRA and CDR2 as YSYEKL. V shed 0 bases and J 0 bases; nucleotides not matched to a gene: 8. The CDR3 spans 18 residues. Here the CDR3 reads CASSQEASGSPASYEQYF. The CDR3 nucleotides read TGCGCCAGCAGCCAAGAAGCTAGCGGGAGCCCCGCCTCCTACGAGCAGTACTTC.

The CDR3 spells CASSSLDLQGGNNEQFF. The CDR3 region has the DNA TGTGCCAGCAGTTCCCTTGATTTGCAGGGGGGAAACAATGAGCAGTTCTTC. This chain uses TRBV27 with TRBJ2-1; D possibly corresponds to TRBD1 (7 bases). The germline V gene encodes CDR1 MNHEY and CDR2 SMNVEV (reference sequence). The CDR3 is made up of 17 amino acids. V was trimmed by 4 bases and J by 5 bases, leaving 21 bases between them.

DNA for the CDR3: TGTGCCAGCAGTTTTGGGAGAGGGACGAGCTATAATTCACCCCTCCACTTT. It encodes CASSFGRGTSYNSPLHF. V and J are TRBV28 and TRBJ1-6; a possible D gene is TRBD1 (5 bases). Looked up from germline, CDR1 is MDHEN and CDR2 is SYDVKM. The CDR3 totals 17 residues. Trimming took off 3 bases at V and 3 bases at J, with 15 bases between the two ends.

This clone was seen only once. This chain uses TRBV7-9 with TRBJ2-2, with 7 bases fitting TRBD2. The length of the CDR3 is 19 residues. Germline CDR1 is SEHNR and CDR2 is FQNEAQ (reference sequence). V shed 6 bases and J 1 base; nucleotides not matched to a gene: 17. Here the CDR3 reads CASRLPPEGTTGNTGELFF. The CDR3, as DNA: TGTGCCAGCAGACTCCCTCCGGAAGGGACTACGGGGAACACCGGGGAGCTGTTTTTT.

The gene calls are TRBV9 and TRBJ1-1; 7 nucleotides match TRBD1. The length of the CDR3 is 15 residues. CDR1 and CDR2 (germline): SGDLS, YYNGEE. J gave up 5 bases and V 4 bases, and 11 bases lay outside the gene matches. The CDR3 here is CASSPSAGGDTEAFF. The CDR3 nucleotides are TGTGCCAGCAGCCCCTCGGCAGGGGGGGATACTGAAGCTTTCTTT.

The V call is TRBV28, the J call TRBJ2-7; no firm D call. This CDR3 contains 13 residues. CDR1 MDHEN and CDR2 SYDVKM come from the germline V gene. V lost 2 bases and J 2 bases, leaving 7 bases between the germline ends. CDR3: CASSLLLAYEQYF. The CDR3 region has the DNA TGTGCCAGCAGTTTACTCCTGGCCTACGAGCAGTACTTC.

CDR3 residues: CASGLLQPGGNQPQHF. CDR3 nucleotides: TGTGCCAGCGGATTGCTACAGCCTGGGGGCAATCAGCCCCAGCATTTT. The V call is TRBV27, the J call TRBJ1-5; no definite D call. Trimming left V 8 bases short and J 2 bases short, with 19 bases between. The length of the CDR3 is 16 residues. Germline V gene sequence: CDR1 MNHEY, CDR2 SMNVEV (reference sequence).

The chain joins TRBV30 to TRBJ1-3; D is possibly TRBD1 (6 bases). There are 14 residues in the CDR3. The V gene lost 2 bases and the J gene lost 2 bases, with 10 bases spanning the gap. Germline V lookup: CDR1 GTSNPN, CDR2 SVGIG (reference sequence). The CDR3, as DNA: TGTGCCTGGAGTCCCGCAGGGGCTGGAAACACCATATATTTT. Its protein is CAWSPAGAGNTIYF.

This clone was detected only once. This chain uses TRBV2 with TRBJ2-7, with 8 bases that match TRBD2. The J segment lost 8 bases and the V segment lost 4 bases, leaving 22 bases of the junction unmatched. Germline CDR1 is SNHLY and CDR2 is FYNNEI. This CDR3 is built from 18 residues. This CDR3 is CASSVDIETSVREGQQYF. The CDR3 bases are TGTGCCAGCAGTGTTGATATTGAGACTAGCGTTCGAGAGGGCCAGCAGTACTTC.

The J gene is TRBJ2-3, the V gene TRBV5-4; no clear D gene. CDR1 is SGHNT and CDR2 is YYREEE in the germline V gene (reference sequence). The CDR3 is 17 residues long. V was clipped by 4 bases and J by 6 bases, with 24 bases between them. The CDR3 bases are TGTGCCAGCAGCAGCTTGGTCTTTGGCTCTGCGGTGGATACGCAGTATTTT. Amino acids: CASSSLVFGSAVDTQYF.

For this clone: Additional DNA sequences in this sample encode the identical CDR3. The CDR3 is CASSILTYNEQFF. The CDR3 DNA is TGTGCCAGTAGTATTCTTACCTACAATGAGCAGTTCTTC. The chain recombines TRBV19 with TRBJ2-1, with D unclear. The CDR3 sequence is 13 residues long. Germline V lookup: CDR1 LNHDA, CDR2 SQIVND (reference sequence). With 3 bases removed from V and 2 bases from J, the gap between germline ends came to 5 bases.

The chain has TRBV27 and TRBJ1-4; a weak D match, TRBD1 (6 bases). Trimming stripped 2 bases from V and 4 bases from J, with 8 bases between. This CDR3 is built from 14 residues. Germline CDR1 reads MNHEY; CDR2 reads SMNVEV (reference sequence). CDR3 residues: CASSLRGSNEKLFF. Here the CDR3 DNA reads TGTGCCAGCAGTTTAAGGGGGAGTAATGAAAAACTGTTTTTT.

CDR3 protein: CASSSFTDTQYF. The CDR3 DNA reads TGTGCCAGCAGCTCTTTCACAGATACGCAGTATTTT. The chain is built from TRBV7-6 and TRBJ2-3, with D hard to call. CDR1 is SGHVS, CDR2 FNYEAQ, per germline. CDR3 size: 12 residues. V gave up 4 bases and J gave up 2 bases, with 4 bases separating them.

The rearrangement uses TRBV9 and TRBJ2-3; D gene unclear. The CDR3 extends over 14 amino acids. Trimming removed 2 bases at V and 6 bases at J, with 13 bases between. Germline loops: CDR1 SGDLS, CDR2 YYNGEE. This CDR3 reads CASSVGQEWDTQYF. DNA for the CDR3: TGTGCCAGCAGCGTCGGGCAGGAGTGGGATACGCAGTATTTT.

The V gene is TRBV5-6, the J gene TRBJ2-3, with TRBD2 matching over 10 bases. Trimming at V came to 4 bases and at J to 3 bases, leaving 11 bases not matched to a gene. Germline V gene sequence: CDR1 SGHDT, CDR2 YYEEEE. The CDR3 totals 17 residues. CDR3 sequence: CASSPYASGSATDTQYF. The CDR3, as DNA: TGTGCCAGCAGCCCTTACGCTAGCGGGAGTGCGACAGATACGCAGTATTTT.

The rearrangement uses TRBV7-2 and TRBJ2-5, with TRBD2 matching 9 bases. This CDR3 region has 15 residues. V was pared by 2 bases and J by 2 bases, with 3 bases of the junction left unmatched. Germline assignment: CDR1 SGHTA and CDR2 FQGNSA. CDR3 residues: CASSLLAGRQETQYF. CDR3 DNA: TGTGCCAGCAGCTTACTAGCGGGACGACAAGAGACCCAGTACTTC. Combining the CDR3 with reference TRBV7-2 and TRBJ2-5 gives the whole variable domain GAGVSQSPSNKVTEKGKDVELRCDPISGHTALYWYRQSLGQGLEFLIYFQGNSAPDKSGLPSDRFSAERTGGSVSTLTIQRTQQEDSAVYLCASSLLAGRQETQYFGPGTRLLVL.

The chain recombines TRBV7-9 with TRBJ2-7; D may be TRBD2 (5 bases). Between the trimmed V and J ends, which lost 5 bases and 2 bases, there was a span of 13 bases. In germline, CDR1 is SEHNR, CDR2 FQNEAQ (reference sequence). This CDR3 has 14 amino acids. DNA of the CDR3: TGTGCCAGCAGCCCCTCTAGCTCCCCCTACGAGCAGTACTTC. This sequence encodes CASSPSSSPYEQYF.

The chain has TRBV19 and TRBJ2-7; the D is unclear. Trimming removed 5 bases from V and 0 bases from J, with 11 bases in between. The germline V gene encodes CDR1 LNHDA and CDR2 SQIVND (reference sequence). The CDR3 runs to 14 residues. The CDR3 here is CASSPGPGSYEQYF. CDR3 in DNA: TGTGCCAGTAGTCCTGGGCCCGGCTCCTACGAGCAGTACTTC.